These 32 T cell receptor beta chains were sequenced from one sample in a study of Ad26.COV2.S vaccination and SARS-CoV-2 variants (TCRdb year 2021). The library was generated by the immunoSEQ multiplex PCR assay. Not all clones reach the TCRdb copy of this immuneACCESS table, which keeps in-frame sequences only. Checked studies attribute under half of the gap to unresolved V genes and leave the rest unexplained. The table for this sample lists around 450,000 clones; 89% of them were counted only once. The top ten constitute over 2% of the sample. This specimen's treatment or condition label, interpreted: about 20 received Ad26.COV2.S at low or high dose, single or two shots; roughly 5 received placebo; per-sample allocation not given. For vaccine and placebo recipients, the sequenced repertoires came from samples collected on day 63 after the first injection. Sequencing used peripheral blood, obtained in a trial of Ad26.COV2.S vaccine versus placebo. These receptors were obtained from a person aged 18-65 years who received the Ad26.COV2.S COVID-19 vaccine or a placebo.

The chain links TRBV6-6 to TRBJ2-1; 10 nucleotides match TRBD2. With V trimmed by 6 bases and J by 3 bases, 8 bases remained unmatched. CDR3 length: 16 amino acids. Germline values: CDR1 MNHNY, CDR2 SVGAGI (reference sequence). The CDR3 is CASSSSGRPNYNEQFF. The CDR3 DNA follows: TGTGCCAGCAGCAGTAGCGGGAGGCCTAACTACAATGAGCAGTTCTTC.

This rearrangement joins TRBV3-1 (or the pseudogene TRBV3-2) to TRBJ1-2; 8 nucleotides line up with TRBD1. V trimming: 2 bases; J trimming: 4 bases; junction bases outside the gene matches: 6. Germline V gives CDR1 LGHDT, CDR2 YNNKEL (reference sequence). This CDR3 has 15 amino acids. As DNA, the CDR3 is TGTGCCAGCAGCCAACAGGACAGGGTCCTCTATGGCTACACCTTC. It translates to CASSQQDRVLYGYTF.

The V call is TRBV5-1, the J call TRBJ2-7, with D possibly matching TRBD2 (7 bases). Germline V gene sequence: CDR1 SGHRS, CDR2 YFSETQ. The CDR3 has 14 residues. Trimming took 4 bases from V and 2 from J, leaving 13 bases between them. CDR3 region: CASSTWGGPYEQYF. DNA of the CDR3: TGCGCCAGCAGCACGTGGGGGGGCCCCTACGAGCAGTACTTC.

This chain connects TRBV7-9 to TRBJ2-2; D is perhaps TRBD2 (6 bases). The V end was cut by 7 bases, the J end by 6 bases, with 12 bases between. Germline V lookup: CDR1 SEHNR, CDR2 FQNEAQ (reference sequence). The CDR3 runs 13 residues. The CDR3 spells CASNPGLPGELFF. DNA of the CDR3: TGTGCCAGCAACCCGGGACTTCCCGGGGAGCTGTTTTTT.

The chain combines TRBV2 with TRBJ2-2; tentative D call: TRBD2 (6 bases). CDR3 length: 14 amino acids. Trimming pared 0 bases from V and 6 bases from J, leaving 8 bases between. Germline CDR1 reads SNHLY; CDR2 reads FYNNEI. The CDR3 sequence is CASSEARRAGELFF. The CDR3 coding sequence is TGTGCCAGCAGTGAAGCGCGGAGGGCCGGGGAGCTGTTTTTT.

This clone was found a few times. The chain is built from TRBV30 and TRBJ1-1; D gene uncertain. Trimming stripped 0 bases from V and 2 bases from J, with 7 bases between. Germline V gives CDR1 GTSNPN, CDR2 SVGIG (reference sequence). The CDR3 totals 13 residues. Here the CDR3 DNA reads TGTGCCTGGAGTGTTCAGGTTAACACTGAAGCTTTCTTT. It is translated as CAWSVQVNTEAFF.

For the CDR3, the DNA is TGCGCCAGCAGTGAAGTCACCCAAGAGACCCAGTACTTC. Translation: CASSEVTQETQYF. The genes are TRBV10-2 and TRBJ2-5; no clear D gene. From germline, CDR1 is WSHSY and CDR2 SAAADI. CDR3 length: 13 amino acids. Trimming took off 3 bases at V and 1 base at J, with 6 bases between the two ends.

The V and J genes are TRBV30 and TRBJ2-1; D might be TRBD1 or TRBD2, each matching 5 bases. CDR3 size: 11 residues. Looked up from germline, CDR1 is GTSNPN and CDR2 is SVGIG (reference sequence). V was trimmed by 0 bases and J by 9 bases, leaving 6 bases between them. CDR3 region: CAWSVRGEQFF. DNA of the CDR3: TGTGCCTGGAGTGTGAGGGGTGAGCAGTTCTTC. The full variable domain, in which reference TRBV30 and TRBJ2-1 provide the parts outside the CDR3, is SQTIHQWPATLVQPVGSPLSLECTVEGTSNPNLYWYRQAAGRGLQLLFYSVGIGQISSEVPQNLSASRPQDRQFILSSKKLLLSDSGFYLCAWSVRGEQFFGPGTRLTVL.

The chain employs TRBV9 and TRBJ2-3; D gene ambiguous. The CDR3 has 15 residues. Trimming shortened V by 0 bases and J by 0 bases, and 8 bases separated the two germline ends. Per the germline V gene, CDR1 is SGDLS and CDR2 is YYNGEE. This chain's CDR3 is CASSVAGVSTDTQYF. CDR3 nucleotide sequence: TGTGCCAGCAGCGTAGCTGGCGTCAGCACAGATACGCAGTATTTT.

The chain links TRBV19 to TRBJ2-2; possible D gene TRBD1, 6 bases. Germline-derived CDR1 and CDR2 are LNHDA and SQIVND (reference sequence). V was trimmed by 10 bases and J by 2 bases, leaving 14 bases between them. This CDR3 has 14 residues. The CDR3 DNA is TGTGCCACCCGACAGGTACCAAACACCGGGGAGCTGTTTTTT. Translation: CATRQVPNTGELFF. The entire variable domain, with the rest obtained from reference TRBV19 and TRBJ2-2, is as follows: DGGITQSPKYLFRKEGQNVTLSCEQNLNHDAMYWYRQDPGQGLRLIYYSQIVNDFQKGDIAEGYSVSREKKESFPLTVTSAQKNPTAFYLCATRQVPNTGELFFGEGSRLTVL.

The chain is built from TRBV7-2 and TRBJ2-4, with 7 bases identical to TRBD1. V shed 0 bases, J shed 7 bases, and the junction held 15 bases outside the gene matches. CDR1 is SGHTA, CDR2 FQGNSA, per germline. The CDR3 totals 18 residues. CDR3 coding DNA: TGTGCCAGCAGCTTAGCGTGGGGACAGAGGGTTTTAGGGAACATTCAGTACTTC. It yields the protein CASSLAWGQRVLGNIQYF.

The chain uses TRBV5-4 and TRBJ2-5, with a tentative D call TRBD1 (6 bases). Germline lookup yields CDR1 SGHNT and CDR2 YYREEE (reference sequence). The CDR3 consists of 13 residues. Trimming shortened V by 1 base and J by 3 bases, and 7 bases separated the two germline ends. CDR3: CASSLPGEETQYF. CDR3 DNA: TGTGCCAGCAGCTTGCCAGGGGAAGAGACCCAGTACTTC. Combining the CDR3 with reference TRBV5-4 and TRBJ2-5 gives the whole variable domain ETGVTQSPTHLIKTRGQQVTLRCSSQSGHNTVSWYQQALGQGPQFIFQYYREEENGRGNFPPRFSGLQFPNYSSELNVNALELDDSALYLCASSLPGEETQYFGPGTRLLVL.

The chain joins TRBV7-8 to TRBJ2-1; no firm D call. The CDR3 runs 15 residues. CDR1 is SGHVS, CDR2 FQNEAQ, per germline. Trimming took off 8 bases at V and 3 bases at J, with 17 bases between the two ends. The CDR3 DNA sequence: TGTGCCAGCGAGACCCATGGCAGGCGCTACAATGAGCAGTTCTTC. Translated, it gives CASETHGRRYNEQFF.

This chain joins TRBV5-1 and TRBJ1-4; a weak D match, TRBD1 (6 bases). The germline V gene encodes CDR1 SGHRS and CDR2 YFSETQ. This CDR3 is built from 17 residues. The germline V and J ends were trimmed by 1 base and 6 bases, with 19 bases remaining between them. CDR3 sequence: CASSLSGGRTDDEKLFF. CDR3 nucleotide sequence: TGCGCCAGCAGCTTGAGCGGGGGGCGAACGGACGATGAAAAACTGTTTTTT.

The V gene is TRBV18, the J gene TRBJ1-4; D is unresolved. V lost 3 bases to trimming and J lost 6 bases, with 11 bases between them. CDR3 length equals 14 residues. CDR1 is KGHSH, CDR2 LQKENI, per germline. The CDR3 reads CASSPGSGDEKLFF. The CDR3 bases are TGTGCCAGCTCACCTGGCAGTGGCGATGAAAAACTGTTTTTT.

J is TRBJ1-6 and V is TRBV5-1; 8 bases are shared with TRBD1. The trim removed 0 bases at V and 13 bases at J, leaving 6 bases unmatched. This CDR3 is built from 14 residues. Germline lookup yields CDR1 SGHRS and CDR2 YFSETQ. CDR3 in DNA: TGCGCCAGCAGCTTGGATGGACAGGGAGCCCCCCTCCACTTT. This translates into CASSLDGQGAPLHF.

The chain is built from TRBV5-5 and TRBJ2-7; D unclear. V lost 3 bases and J lost 2, with 12 bases in between. The length of the CDR3 is 14 residues. The germline V gene has CDR1 SGHKS and CDR2 YYEKEE (reference sequence). The chain's CDR3 is CASSSVRMPYEQYF. Here the CDR3 DNA reads TGTGCCAGCAGCTCCGTCAGAATGCCCTACGAGCAGTACTTC.

The rearrangement uses TRBV7-3 and TRBJ2-5; TRBD2 matches at 9 bases. Germline CDR1 SGHTA, CDR2 FQGTGA. J lost 5 bases, V lost 5 bases, and 6 bases had no gene match. This CDR3 is 14 amino acids long. CDR3 protein: CASSPLAGSETQYF. As DNA, the CDR3 is TGTGCCAGCAGCCCCCTAGCGGGAAGTGAGACCCAGTACTTC.

The rearrangement links TRBV3-1 (or the pseudogene TRBV3-2) to TRBJ2-1, with D hard to call. With 2 bases removed from V and 7 bases from J, the gap between germline ends came to 9 bases. The germline V gene encodes CDR1 LGHDT and CDR2 YNNKEL (reference sequence). This CDR3 has 13 residues. The CDR3 DNA reads as TGTGCCAGCAGCCAAAATCTGGGGAATGAGCAGTTCTTC. It translates to CASSQNLGNEQFF.

Comment on this clone: Other DNA sequences in this specimen translate into the identical CDR3. The chain has TRBV19 and TRBJ1-1, with TRBD1 as a possible D gene (5 bases). Trimming shortened V by 5 bases and J by 5 bases, and 15 bases separated the two germline ends. CDR1 is LNHDA and CDR2 is SQIVND in the germline V gene (reference sequence). The CDR3 spans 14 residues. CDR3 sequence (DNA): TGTGCCAGTAGTCCCCAGGGTCGGGGGACTGAAGCTTTCTTT. Amino acids: CASSPQGRGTEAFF.

The V call is TRBV10-3, the J call TRBJ1-1; D possibly corresponds to TRBD1 (5 bases). The germline V gene encodes CDR1 ENHRY and CDR2 SYGVKD. Trimming took 5 bases from V and 0 from J, leaving 10 bases between them. The CDR3 runs 14 residues. In nucleotides, the CDR3 is TGTGCCATCAGTTCAGGGTCCATGAACACTGAAGCTTTCTTT. Amino acid sequence: CAISSGSMNTEAFF.

This rearrangement joins TRBV29-1 to TRBJ1-2; TRBD1 is a possible D gene (5 bases). The ends were cut back, 4 bases at V and 4 bases at J, with 13 bases in the middle. Germline V lookup: CDR1 SQVTM, CDR2 ANQGSEA. This CDR3 is 13 amino acids long. Here the CDR3 reads CSVGGGTGYGYTF. The CDR3 DNA reads TGCAGCGTTGGTGGGGGTACGGGCTATGGCTACACCTTC.

J is TRBJ2-2 and V is TRBV19; the match to TRBD2 covers 10 bases. The CDR3 runs to 15 residues. In germline, CDR1 is LNHDA, CDR2 SQIVND (reference sequence). The V gene end was trimmed by 3 bases and the J gene end by 6 bases; junction bases not matched to a gene: 4. CDR3: CASSIYSGRAGELFF. Here the CDR3 DNA reads TGTGCCAGTAGTATCTACAGCGGGAGGGCCGGGGAGCTGTTTTTT.

The J gene is TRBJ1-2, the V gene TRBV9; D is unclear. Trimming removed 1 base from V and 2 bases from J, with 9 bases in between. CDR3 length: 14 residues. Germline CDR1 and CDR2: SGDLS and YYNGEE. The CDR3: CASSVRDLNYGYTF. The CDR3 DNA sequence: TGTGCCAGCAGCGTAAGGGATCTGAACTATGGCTACACCTTC.

The V gene is TRBV5-4, the J gene TRBJ2-3; D tentatively fits TRBD1 or TRBD2 (6 bases each). Per the germline V gene, CDR1 is SGHNT and CDR2 is YYREEE (reference sequence). The CDR3 has 16 amino acids. The V end was cut by 5 bases, the J end by 3 bases, with 19 bases between. The chain's CDR3 is CASRYLPGAGTDTQYF. The CDR3 nucleotides read TGTGCCAGCAGGTACCTACCGGGGGCTGGAACAGATACGCAGTATTTT. Filled out from reference TRBV5-4 and TRBJ2-3, the complete variable domain reads ETGVTQSPTHLIKTRGQQVTLRCSSQSGHNTVSWYQQALGQGPQFIFQYYREEENGRGNFPPRFSGLQFPNYSSELNVNALELDDSALYLCASRYLPGAGTDTQYFGPGTRLTVL.

The chain employs TRBV14 and TRBJ2-5; D remains unclear. The germline V gene has CDR1 SGHDN and CDR2 FVKESK. Trimming left V 2 bases short and J 4 bases short, with 5 bases between. The CDR3 consists of 12 residues. The CDR3 nucleotides read TGTGCCAGCAGCCAATACCCAGAGACCCAGTACTTC. This gives the protein CASSQYPETQYF.

This clone was found many times. V is TRBV6-4 and J is TRBJ2-1; TRBD2 aligns across 10 bases. J lost 2 bases, V lost 2 bases, and 0 bases had no gene match. From germline, CDR1 is MRHNA and CDR2 SNTAGT. There are 15 residues in the CDR3. This chain's CDR3 is CASSDSGGAYNEQFF. Here the CDR3 DNA reads TGTGCCAGCAGTGACAGCGGGGGGGCCTACAATGAGCAGTTCTTC.

The V gene is TRBV11-2, the J gene TRBJ2-5; TRBD2 is a possible D gene (6 bases). Germline V gene data show CDR1 as SGHAT and CDR2 as FQNNGV. V was pared by 4 bases and J by 2 bases, with 14 bases between. This CDR3 is 15 amino acids long. This chain's CDR3 is CASSSPRTTQETQYF. DNA for the CDR3: TGTGCCAGCAGCTCCCCACGGACTACTCAAGAGACCCAGTACTTC.

The chain links TRBV5-4 to TRBJ2-3; TRBD2 agrees at 10 bases. The V gene's germline CDR1 is SGHNT and CDR2 YYREEE (reference sequence). The V gene end was trimmed by 3 bases and the J gene end by 2 bases; junction bases not matched to a gene: 3. The CDR3 is 15 amino acids. The chain's CDR3 is CASSSGLAFTDTQYF. DNA of the CDR3: TGTGCCAGCAGCTCGGGACTAGCGTTCACAGATACGCAGTATTTT.

V and J are TRBV10-3 and TRBJ2-7; D is perhaps TRBD2 (5 bases). The CDR3 length is 11 residues. V was shortened by 8 bases and J by 4 bases, with 9 bases between the two germline ends. Per the germline V gene, CDR1 is ENHRY and CDR2 is SYGVKD. In DNA form, the CDR3 reads TGTGCCATCGGAAGCGGTTACGAGCAGTACGTC. This gives the protein CAIGSGYEQYV.

The chain couples TRBV9 to TRBJ1-5; D uncertain. V dropped 4 bases and J dropped 3 bases, with 14 bases sitting between them. Per germline, CDR1 SGDLS and CDR2 YYNGEE. The CDR3 covers 15 residues. Here the CDR3 DNA reads TGTGCCAGCAGCAATGACGGCGGCCCCAATCAGCCCCAGCATTTT. Translated, it gives CASSNDGGPNQPQHF.

The table lists this clone with a few counts. This chain uses TRBV4-3 with TRBJ2-3; 9 positions agree with TRBD1. Per germline, CDR1 LGHNA and CDR2 YSLEER. J was trimmed by 0 bases and V by 4 bases; bases with no gene match: 11. The CDR3 contains 18 residues. The CDR3 DNA reads as TGCGCCAGCAGCCGAAAGATGGGGACAGGGCACAGCACAGATACGCAGTATTTT. This encodes CASSRKMGTGHSTDTQYF.